This TCR beta chain is drawn from a study of blood T cell repertoires in COVID-19. Study context: Material from acute and convalescent COVID-19 was sourced from the United States, Italy and Spain.

The data were produced by immunoSEQ multiplex PCR, yet TCRdb's version contains in-frame clones alone and is incomplete. The sample carries over 350,000 clones, about nine tenths recorded once. Trimming cost V 6 bases and J 5 bases, with 17 bases left between them. From germline, CDR1 is SNHLY and CDR2 FYNNEI. The CDR3 runs 15 residues. The receptor was isolated from a woman aged 25 to 39 with active or convalescent COVID-19. V gene TRBV2 combines with J gene TRBJ2-1; D may be TRBD2 (6 bases). Sequencing was carried out using peripheral blood. CDR3 amino acids: CASSQSGPRNNEQFF. CDR3 coding DNA: TGTGCCAGCAGCCAGAGCGGGCCCAGAAACAATGAGCAGTTCTTC.